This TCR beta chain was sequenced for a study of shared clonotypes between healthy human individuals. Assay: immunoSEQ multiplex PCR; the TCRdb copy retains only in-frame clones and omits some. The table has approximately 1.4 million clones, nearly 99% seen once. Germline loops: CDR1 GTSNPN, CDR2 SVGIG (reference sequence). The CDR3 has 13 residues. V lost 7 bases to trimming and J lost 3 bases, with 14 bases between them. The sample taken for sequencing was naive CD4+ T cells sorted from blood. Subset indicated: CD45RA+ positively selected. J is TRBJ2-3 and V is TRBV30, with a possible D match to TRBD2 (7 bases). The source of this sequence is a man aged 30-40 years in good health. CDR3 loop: CAFERDNTDTQYF. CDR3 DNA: TGTGCCTTCGAGCGGGACAATACAGATACGCAGTATTTT.